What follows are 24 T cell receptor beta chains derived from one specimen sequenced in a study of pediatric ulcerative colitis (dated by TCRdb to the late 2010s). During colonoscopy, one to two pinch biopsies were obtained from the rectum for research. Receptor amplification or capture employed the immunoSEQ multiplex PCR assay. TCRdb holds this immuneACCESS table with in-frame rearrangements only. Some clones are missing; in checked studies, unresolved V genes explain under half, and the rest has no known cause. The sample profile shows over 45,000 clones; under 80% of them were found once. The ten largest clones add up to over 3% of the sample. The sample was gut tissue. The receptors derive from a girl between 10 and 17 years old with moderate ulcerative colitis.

CDR3 coding DNA: TGTGCCAGCAGTGGGGACAGGGCGGTCATAGGTGAGCAGTACTTC. Translating it yields CASSGDRAVIGEQYF. The V call is TRBV2, the J call TRBJ2-7; 9 bases match TRBD1. Germline V gene sequence: CDR1 SNHLY, CDR2 FYNNEI. Trimming cost V 4 bases and J 7 bases; bases outside gene matches: 11. This CDR3 comprises 15 residues.

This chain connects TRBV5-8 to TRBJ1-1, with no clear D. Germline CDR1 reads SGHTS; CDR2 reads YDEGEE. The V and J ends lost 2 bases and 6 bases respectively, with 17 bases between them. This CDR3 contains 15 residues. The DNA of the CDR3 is TGTGCCAGCAGCTTTCGCGGCCTTAGCAGCGCTGAAGCTTTCTTT. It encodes CASSFRGLSSAEAFF. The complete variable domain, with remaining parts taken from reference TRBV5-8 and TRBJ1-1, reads EAGVTQSPTHLIKTRGQQATLRCSPISGHTSVYWYQQALGLGLQFLLWYDEGEERNRGNFPPRFSGRQFPNYSSELNVNALELEDSALYLCASSFRGLSSAEAFFGQGTRLTVV.

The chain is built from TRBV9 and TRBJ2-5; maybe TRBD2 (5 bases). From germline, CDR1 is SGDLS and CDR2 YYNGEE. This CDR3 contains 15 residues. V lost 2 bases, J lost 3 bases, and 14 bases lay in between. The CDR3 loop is CASSVRGIVEETQYF. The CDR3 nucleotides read TGTGCCAGCAGCGTGCGAGGGATAGTTGAAGAGACCCAGTACTTC.

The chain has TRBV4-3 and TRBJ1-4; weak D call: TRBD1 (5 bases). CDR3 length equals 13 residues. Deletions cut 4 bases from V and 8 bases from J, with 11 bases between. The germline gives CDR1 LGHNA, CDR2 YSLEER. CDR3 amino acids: CASSRLRQEKLFF. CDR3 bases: TGCGCCAGCAGCCGTCTTCGACAGGAAAAACTGTTTTTT.

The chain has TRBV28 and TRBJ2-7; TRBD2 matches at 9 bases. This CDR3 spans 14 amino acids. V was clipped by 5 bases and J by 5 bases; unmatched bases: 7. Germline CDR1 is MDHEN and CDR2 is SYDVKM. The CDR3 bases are TGTGCCAGCAGTGGTCTAGCGGGGACGGACGAGCAGTACTTC. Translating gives CASSGLAGTDEQYF.

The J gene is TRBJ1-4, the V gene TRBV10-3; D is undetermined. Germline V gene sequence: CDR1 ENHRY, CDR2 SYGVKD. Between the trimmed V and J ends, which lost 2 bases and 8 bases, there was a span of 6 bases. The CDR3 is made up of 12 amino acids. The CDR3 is CAISEGGEKLFF. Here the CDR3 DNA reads TGTGCCATCAGTGAGGGAGGCGAAAAACTGTTTTTT.

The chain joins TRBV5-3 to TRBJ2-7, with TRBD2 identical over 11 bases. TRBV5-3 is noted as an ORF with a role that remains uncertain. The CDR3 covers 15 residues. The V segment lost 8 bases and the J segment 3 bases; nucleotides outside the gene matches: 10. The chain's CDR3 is CASSQELAGVYEQYF. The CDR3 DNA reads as TGTGCCAGCAGCCAAGAACTAGCGGGGGTCTACGAGCAGTACTTC.

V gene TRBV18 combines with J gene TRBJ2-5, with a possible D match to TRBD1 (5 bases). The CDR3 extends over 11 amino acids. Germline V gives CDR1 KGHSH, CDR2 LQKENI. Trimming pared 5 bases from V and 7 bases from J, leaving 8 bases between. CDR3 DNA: TGTGCCAGCTCAGAGCAGGGGACCCAGTACTTC. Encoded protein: CASSEQGTQYF. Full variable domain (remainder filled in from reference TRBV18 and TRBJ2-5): NAGVMQNPRHLVRRRGQEARLRCSPMKGHSHVYWYRQLPEEGLKFMVYLQKENIIDESGMPKERFSAEFPKEGPSILRIQQVVRGDSAAYFCASSEQGTQYFGPGTRLLVL.

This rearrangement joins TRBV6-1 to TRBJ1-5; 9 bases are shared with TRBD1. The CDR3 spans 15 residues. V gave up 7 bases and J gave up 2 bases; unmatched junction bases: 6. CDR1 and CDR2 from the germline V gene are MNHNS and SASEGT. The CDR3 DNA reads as TGTGCCAGCATTTTAACAGGGGGCGGCAATCAGCCCCAGCATTTT. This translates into CASILTGGGNQPQHF.

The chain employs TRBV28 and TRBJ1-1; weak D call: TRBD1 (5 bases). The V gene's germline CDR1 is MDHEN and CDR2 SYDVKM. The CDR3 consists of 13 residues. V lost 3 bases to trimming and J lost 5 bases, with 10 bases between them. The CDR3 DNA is TGTGCCAGCAGTTTTAACAGGAGGACTGAAGCTTTCTTT. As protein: CASSFNRRTEAFF.

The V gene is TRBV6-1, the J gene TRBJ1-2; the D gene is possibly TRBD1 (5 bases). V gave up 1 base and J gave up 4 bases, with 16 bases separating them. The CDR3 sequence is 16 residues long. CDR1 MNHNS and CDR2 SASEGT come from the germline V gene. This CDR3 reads CASSEVTVLGVYGYTF. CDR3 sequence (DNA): TGTGCCAGCAGTGAAGTCACTGTACTAGGGGTCTATGGCTACACCTTC.

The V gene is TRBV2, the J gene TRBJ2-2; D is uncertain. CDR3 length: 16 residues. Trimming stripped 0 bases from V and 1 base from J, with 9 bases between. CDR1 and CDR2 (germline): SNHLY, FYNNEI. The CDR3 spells CASSEAAVLNTGELFF. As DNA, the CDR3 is TGTGCCAGCAGTGAAGCTGCTGTCCTGAACACCGGGGAGCTGTTTTTT.

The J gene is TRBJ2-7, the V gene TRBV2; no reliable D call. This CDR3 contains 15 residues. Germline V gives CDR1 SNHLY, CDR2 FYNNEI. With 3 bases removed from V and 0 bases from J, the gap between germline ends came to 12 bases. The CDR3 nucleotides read TGTGCCAGCAGTGACAGTTTTCCGGCCTCCTACGAGCAGTACTTC. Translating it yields CASSDSFPASYEQYF.

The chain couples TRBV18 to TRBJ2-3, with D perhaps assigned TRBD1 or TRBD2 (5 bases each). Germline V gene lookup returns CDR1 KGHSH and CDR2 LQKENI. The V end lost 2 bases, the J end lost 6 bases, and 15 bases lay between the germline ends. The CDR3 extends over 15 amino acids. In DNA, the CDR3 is TGTGCCAGCTCACCAACTAGTAAGGGGACGGATACGCAGTATTTT. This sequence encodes CASSPTSKGTDTQYF.

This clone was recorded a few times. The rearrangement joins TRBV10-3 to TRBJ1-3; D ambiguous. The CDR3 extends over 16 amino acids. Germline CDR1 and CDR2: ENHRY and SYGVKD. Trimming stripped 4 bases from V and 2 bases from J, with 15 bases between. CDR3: CAISGQKGGTGNTIYF. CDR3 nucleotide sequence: TGTGCCATCAGTGGCCAGAAGGGAGGGACTGGAAACACCATATATTTT.

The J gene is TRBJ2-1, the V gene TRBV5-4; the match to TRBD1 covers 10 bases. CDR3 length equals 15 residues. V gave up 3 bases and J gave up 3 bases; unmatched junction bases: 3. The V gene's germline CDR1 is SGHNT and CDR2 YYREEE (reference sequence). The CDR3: CASSWGTGDYNEQFF. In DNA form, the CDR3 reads TGTGCCAGCAGCTGGGGGACAGGGGACTACAATGAGCAGTTCTTC.

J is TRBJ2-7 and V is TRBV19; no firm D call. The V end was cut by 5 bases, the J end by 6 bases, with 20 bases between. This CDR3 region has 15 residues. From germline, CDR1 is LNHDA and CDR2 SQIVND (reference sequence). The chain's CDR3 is CASSVPGVFPPEQYF. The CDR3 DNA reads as TGTGCCAGTAGTGTACCCGGTGTCTTCCCCCCCGAGCAGTACTTC.

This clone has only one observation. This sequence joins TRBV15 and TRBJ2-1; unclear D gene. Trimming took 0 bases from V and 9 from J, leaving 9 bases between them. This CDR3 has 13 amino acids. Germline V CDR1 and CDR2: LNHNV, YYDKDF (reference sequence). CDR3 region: CATSRDKLSEQFF. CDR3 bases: TGTGCCACCAGCAGAGATAAGTTGAGTGAGCAGTTCTTC.

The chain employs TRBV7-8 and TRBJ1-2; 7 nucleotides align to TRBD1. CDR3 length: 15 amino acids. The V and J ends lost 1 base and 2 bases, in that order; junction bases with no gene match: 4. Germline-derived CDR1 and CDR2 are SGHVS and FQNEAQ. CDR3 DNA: TGTGCCAGCAGCTTAGAGGGGGCGCGGAACTATGGCTACACCTTC. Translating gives CASSLEGARNYGYTF. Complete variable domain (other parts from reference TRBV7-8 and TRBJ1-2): GAGVSQSPRYKVAKRGQDVALRCDPISGHVSLFWYQQALGQGPEFLTYFQNEAQLDKSGLPSDRFFAERPEGSVSTLKIQRTQQEDSAVYLCASSLEGARNYGYTFGSGTRLTVV.

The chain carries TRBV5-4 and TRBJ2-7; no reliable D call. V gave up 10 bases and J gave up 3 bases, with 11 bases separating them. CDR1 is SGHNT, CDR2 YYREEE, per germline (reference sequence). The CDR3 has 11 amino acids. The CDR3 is CASGVHYEQYF. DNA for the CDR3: TGTGCCTCCGGAGTACACTACGAGCAGTACTTC.

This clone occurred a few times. This chain's CDR3 is CASTTPMNTEAFF. In DNA form, the CDR3 reads TGTGCCAGCACCACCCCGATGAACACTGAAGCTTTCTTT. V and J are TRBV28 and TRBJ1-1; D is unclear. In germline, CDR1 is MDHEN, CDR2 SYDVKM. This CDR3 has 13 residues. Trimming removed 7 bases at V and 0 bases at J, with 9 bases between.

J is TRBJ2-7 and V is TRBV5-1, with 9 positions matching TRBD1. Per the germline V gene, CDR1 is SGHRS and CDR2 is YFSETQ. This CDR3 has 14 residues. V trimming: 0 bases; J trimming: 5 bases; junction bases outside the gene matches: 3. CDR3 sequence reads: CASSLDYRGHEQYF. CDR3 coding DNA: TGCGCCAGCAGCTTGGATTACAGGGGGCACGAGCAGTACTTC. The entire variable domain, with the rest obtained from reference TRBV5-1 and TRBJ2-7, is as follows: KAGVTQTPRYLIKTRGQQVTLSCSPISGHRSVSWYQQTPGQGLQFLFEYFSETQRNKGNFPGRFSGRQFSNSRSEMNVSTLELGDSALYLCASSLDYRGHEQYFGPGTRLTVT.

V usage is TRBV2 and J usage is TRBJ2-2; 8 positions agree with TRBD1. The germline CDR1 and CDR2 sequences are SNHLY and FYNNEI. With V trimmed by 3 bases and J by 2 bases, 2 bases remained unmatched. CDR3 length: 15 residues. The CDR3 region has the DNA TGTGCCAGCAGTGAGCAGGGGGCTAACACCGGGGAGCTGTTTTTT. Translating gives CASSEQGANTGELFF.

This CDR3 reads CASSMPGLYEAFF. Written as DNA, the CDR3 is TGTGCCAGCAGCATGCCGGGACTCTATGAAGCTTTCTTT. The chain combines TRBV5-4 with TRBJ1-1, with D maybe TRBD1 (5 bases). From germline, CDR1 is SGHNT and CDR2 YYREEE (reference sequence). With 4 bases removed from V and 7 bases from J, the gap between germline ends came to 14 bases. The CDR3 length is 13 residues.